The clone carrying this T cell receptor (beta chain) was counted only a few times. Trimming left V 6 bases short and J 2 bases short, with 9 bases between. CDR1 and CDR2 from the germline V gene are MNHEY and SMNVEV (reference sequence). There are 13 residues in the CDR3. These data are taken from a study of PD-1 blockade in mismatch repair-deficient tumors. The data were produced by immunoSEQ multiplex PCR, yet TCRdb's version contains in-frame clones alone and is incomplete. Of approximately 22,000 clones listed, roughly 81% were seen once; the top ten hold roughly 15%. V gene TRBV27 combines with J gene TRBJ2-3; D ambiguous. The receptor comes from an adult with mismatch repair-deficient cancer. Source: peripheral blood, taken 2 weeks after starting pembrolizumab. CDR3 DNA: TGTGCCAGCAGCCCCCATCCCACAGATACGCAGTATTTT. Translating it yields CASSPHPTDTQYF.